Below, 29 T cell receptor beta chains from the same sample are listed, as sequenced in a study of T cell responses to AZD1222 COVID-19 vaccine. The data were produced by immunoSEQ multiplex PCR, yet TCRdb's version contains in-frame clones alone and is incomplete. The sample lists fewer than 120,000 clones, about 94% seen once, with approximately 2.9% in the top ten. This specimen consisted of peripheral blood, obtained 28 days after the second AZD1222 dose. Every receptor here comes from an adult who received the AZD1222 COVID-19 vaccine.

This rearrangement joins TRBV5-6 to TRBJ1-1, with unresolved D. V was trimmed by 5 bases and J by 2 bases, leaving 10 bases between them. Germline lookup yields CDR1 SGHDT and CDR2 YYEEEE. This CDR3 spans 13 amino acids. CDR3 amino acids: CASSYGLNTEAFF. The CDR3 DNA reads TGTGCCAGCAGTTATGGCCTAAACACTGAAGCTTTCTTT.

The chain is built from TRBV5-6 and TRBJ2-2; perhaps D is TRBD1 or TRBD2 (5 bases each). The germline CDR1 and CDR2 sequences are SGHDT and YYEEEE. Trimming took 1 base from V and 5 from J, leaving 6 bases between them. This CDR3 comprises 13 residues. DNA for the CDR3: TGTGCCAGCAGCTTGTGGGGGACCGGGGAGCTGTTTTTT. Amino acid sequence: CASSLWGTGELFF.

The chain is built from TRBV7-2 and TRBJ1-5; 8 bases align to TRBD1. Looked up from germline, CDR1 is SGHTA and CDR2 is FQGNSA. This CDR3 region has 16 residues. The J segment lost 2 bases and the V segment lost 4 bases, leaving 7 bases of the junction unmatched. This CDR3 is CASSYGMGQGNQPQHF. CDR3 DNA sequence: TGTGCCAGCAGCTACGGTATGGGACAGGGCAATCAGCCCCAGCATTTT.

The genes are TRBV19 and TRBJ1-5, with D perhaps matching TRBD1 (5 bases). V lost 11 bases and J 0 bases, leaving 14 bases between the germline ends. Germline assignment: CDR1 LNHDA and CDR2 SQIVND (reference sequence). This CDR3 comprises 14 residues. The CDR3 sequence: CASHRQFSNQPQHF. CDR3 DNA sequence: TGTGCCTCCCATCGACAGTTTAGCAATCAGCCCCAGCATTTT.

This chain links TRBV5-4 with TRBJ1-1; TRBD1 might be the D (5 bases). The V gene lost 3 bases and the J gene lost 4 bases, with 10 bases spanning the gap. The CDR3 has 13 residues. CDR1 is SGHNT, CDR2 YYREEE, per germline (reference sequence). The CDR3 DNA reads TGTGCCAGCAGCTCCTGGGGGACCACTGAAGCTTTCTTT. This codes for CASSSWGTTEAFF.

The chain is built from TRBV2 and TRBJ1-5; D is unclear. The CDR3 is 13 residues long. V dropped 4 bases and J dropped 5 bases, with 9 bases sitting between them. Per the germline V gene, CDR1 is SNHLY and CDR2 is FYNNEI. CDR3 amino acids: CASSGGVHQPQHF. DNA for the CDR3: TGTGCCAGCAGTGGCGGGGTGCATCAGCCCCAGCATTTT.

This clone was recorded only once. This rearrangement joins TRBV12-5 to TRBJ1-6; 7 bases are shared with TRBD1. Germline values: CDR1 LGHNT, CDR2 FRNRAP. The CDR3 runs 16 residues. The trim removed 6 bases at V and 6 bases at J, leaving 11 bases unmatched. The DNA of the CDR3 is TGTGCTAGTGGGGGCCCCGACAGGGTCAGTAATTCACCCCTCCACTTT. The encoded protein is CASGGPDRVSNSPLHF.

This chain connects TRBV11-2 to TRBJ2-1; TRBD2 agrees at 8 bases. Trimming at V came to 3 bases and at J to 3 bases, leaving 13 bases not matched to a gene. The CDR3 is 18 residues long. Germline CDR1 SGHAT, CDR2 FQNNGV. CDR3 protein: CASSLIGGTSSVYNEQFF. The CDR3 DNA sequence: TGTGCCAGCAGCTTGATTGGGGGGACTAGTAGTGTCTACAATGAGCAGTTCTTC.

This chain links TRBV5-1 with TRBJ1-1, with 8 bases lining up with TRBD1. With 1 base clipped from V and 4 bases from J, the junction kept 3 bases outside the gene matches. The CDR3 extends over 14 amino acids. Germline V gives CDR1 SGHRS, CDR2 YFSETQ. The CDR3 spells CASSLTGGGTEAFF. The CDR3 DNA follows: TGCGCCAGCAGCTTGACAGGGGGTGGCACTGAAGCTTTCTTT.

The gene calls are TRBV2 and TRBJ2-2, with a possible D match to TRBD2 (6 bases). The CDR3 extends over 13 amino acids. Germline CDR1 is SNHLY and CDR2 is FYNNEI. Trimming pared 6 bases from V and 4 bases from J, leaving 9 bases between. The chain's CDR3 is CASRAGFTGELFF. The CDR3 DNA reads TGTGCCAGCAGAGCGGGTTTCACCGGGGAGCTGTTTTTT.

The chain couples TRBV28 to TRBJ1-5; D gene ambiguous. Germline V gene lookup returns CDR1 MDHEN and CDR2 SYDVKM. The CDR3 totals 12 residues. Trimming removed 2 bases from V and 7 bases from J, with 6 bases in between. CDR3 loop: CASSLQWQPQHF. The CDR3, as DNA: TGTGCCAGCAGTTTACAATGGCAGCCCCAGCATTTT.

The V call is TRBV2, the J call TRBJ2-7; no reliable D call. The germline CDR1 and CDR2 sequences are SNHLY and FYNNEI. This CDR3 is built from 12 residues. Trimming pared 4 bases from V and 6 bases from J, leaving 10 bases between. The CDR3, as DNA: TGTGCCAGCAGTGGATCAGCTTCCGAGCAGTACTTC. Residues: CASSGSASEQYF.

This clone was detected a few times. J is TRBJ2-7 and V is TRBV14; D remains unclear. The V and J ends lost 3 bases and 5 bases respectively, with 8 bases between them. Germline V gene sequence: CDR1 SGHDN, CDR2 FVKESK. The CDR3 sequence is 12 residues long. In nucleotides, the CDR3 is TGTGCCAGCAGCCAGGCTTTTGACGAGCAGTACTTC. It yields the protein CASSQAFDEQYF.

The chain has TRBV29-1 and TRBJ2-1; tentatively, D is TRBD2 (6 bases). Germline CDR1 is SQVTM and CDR2 is ANQGSEA. This CDR3 is 16 amino acids long. The germline V and J ends were trimmed by 4 bases and 2 bases, with 18 bases remaining between them. Here the CDR3 DNA reads TGCAGCGTTGTGTTCCGGGCTGGCGGGGCCTACAATGAGCAGTTCTTC. Protein product: CSVVFRAGGAYNEQFF.

The chain is built from TRBV4-1 and TRBJ2-1; D could derive from TRBD1 or TRBD2 (5 bases each). CDR1 is MGHRA and CDR2 is YSYEKL in the germline V gene. CDR3 length: 14 residues. Trimming stripped 0 bases from V and 6 bases from J, with 9 bases between. CDR3 nucleotides: TGCGCCAGCAGCCAAGAGGGACGGGGCAATGAGCAGTTCTTC. It yields the protein CASSQEGRGNEQFF.

V gene TRBV12-3 or TRBV12-4 combines with J gene TRBJ1-1, with D perhaps TRBD1 (5 bases). The CDR3 spans 13 residues. Trimming cost V 6 bases and J 4 bases, with 12 bases left between them. The CDR3 here is CASSRQGVTEAFF. The CDR3 bases are TGTGCCAGCAGCCGGCAGGGTGTCACTGAAGCTTTCTTT.

The chain is built from TRBV25-1 and TRBJ2-2; tentatively, D is TRBD1 (6 bases). Germline CDR1 reads MGHDK; CDR2 reads SYGVNS. Trimming removed 1 base from V and 5 bases from J, with 11 bases in between. The CDR3 is 15 residues long. CDR3 nucleotides: TGTGCCAGCAGTGAATCCAACAGGGAGACCGGGGAGCTGTTTTTT. This codes for CASSESNRETGELFF.

This chain joins TRBV11-3 and TRBJ1-1, with D possibly being TRBD1 (5 bases). Germline V gives CDR1 SGHNT, CDR2 YENEEA. Trimming took 5 bases from V and 5 from J, leaving 15 bases between them. The CDR3 has 14 residues. The CDR3 sequence is CASSTQGEWTEAFF. DNA for the CDR3: TGTGCCAGCAGCACCCAGGGTGAGTGGACTGAAGCTTTCTTT.

This clone came up once. The chain is built from TRBV11-3 and TRBJ1-1; D gene uncertain. The germline CDR1 and CDR2 sequences are SGHNT and YENEEA. V lost 2 bases, J lost 1 base, and 5 bases lay in between. The CDR3 consists of 13 residues. For the CDR3, the DNA is TGTGCCAGCAGCTTATCCGAGAACACTGAAGCTTTCTTT. Its translation: CASSLSENTEAFF.

Regarding this clone: The junction departs from germline at one end; a sequencing error may be responsible. The V and J genes are TRBV2 and TRBJ1-4, with D tentatively TRBD1 (6 bases). The length of the CDR3 is 13 residues. Germline loops: CDR1 SNHLY, CDR2 FYNNEI. In DNA form, the CDR3 reads TGTGCCAGCAGGGGTTCGTTGGACAGCGTCAAAATTTTT. It encodes CASRGSLDSVKIF.

V and J are TRBV18 and TRBJ2-3; unclear D gene. V was trimmed by 0 bases and J by 1 base, leaving 17 bases between them. The CDR3 runs to 18 residues. Germline V gene data show CDR1 as KGHSH and CDR2 as LQKENI. The chain's CDR3 is CASSPPFMAPVGTDTQYF. CDR3 DNA: TGTGCCAGCTCACCACCGTTTATGGCCCCCGTGGGCACAGATACGCAGTATTTT.

The chain employs TRBV6-5 and TRBJ1-1; 9 nucleotides line up with TRBD1. CDR3 length: 16 amino acids. Germline-derived CDR1 and CDR2 are MNHEY and SVGAGI. Trimming removed 4 bases from V and 4 bases from J; junction bases left unmatched: 10. The CDR3 DNA sequence: TGTGCCAGCAGTTTGCGACAGGGGGTAGAAATCACTGAAGCTTTCTTT. Amino acid sequence: CASSLRQGVEITEAFF.

The chain recombines TRBV4-1 with TRBJ1-2; D perhaps matches TRBD1 (5 bases). CDR3 length: 13 residues. Germline CDR1 and CDR2: MGHRA and YSYEKL. Trimming took 3 bases from V and 3 from J, leaving 8 bases between them. CDR3 DNA: TGCGCCAGCAGCCAGGGGCAGGACTATGGCTACACCTTC. Amino acid sequence: CASSQGQDYGYTF.

The genes are TRBV6-5 and TRBJ1-5; D is undetermined. The germline V gene encodes CDR1 MNHEY and CDR2 SVGAGI. This CDR3 has 14 residues. V was pared by 0 bases and J by 5 bases, with 8 bases between. The CDR3 loop reads CASSYSKVYQPQHF. CDR3 DNA: TGTGCCAGCAGTTACTCAAAGGTTTATCAGCCCCAGCATTTT.

The V gene is TRBV5-1, the J gene TRBJ1-1, with D possibly matching TRBD1 (6 bases). The CDR3 spans 13 residues. Germline lookup yields CDR1 SGHRS and CDR2 YFSETQ. V was pared by 4 bases and J by 0 bases, with 7 bases between. The chain's CDR3 is CASSAGVNTEAFF. The CDR3 nucleotides are TGCGCCAGCAGCGCAGGGGTGAACACTGAAGCTTTCTTT.

This chain connects TRBV5-8 to TRBJ1-2; possibly TRBD1 for D (6 bases). With 7 bases removed from V and 0 bases from J, the gap between germline ends came to 13 bases. The germline V gene has CDR1 SGHTS and CDR2 YDEGEE. CDR3 length equals 14 residues. CDR3 coding DNA: TGTGCCAGCTTAAGACAGGCGCCTAACTATGGCTACACCTTC. It is translated as CASLRQAPNYGYTF.

The J gene is TRBJ2-7, the V gene TRBV19; 10 nucleotides line up with TRBD1. The CDR3 has 15 residues. Germline V gene lookup returns CDR1 LNHDA and CDR2 SQIVND (reference sequence). Trimming cost V 3 bases and J 3 bases; bases outside gene matches: 5. CDR3 amino acids: CASSIGTGVGYEQYF. The CDR3 DNA is TGTGCCAGTAGTATCGGGACAGGGGTGGGCTACGAGCAGTACTTC.

This chain links TRBV12-3 or TRBV12-4 with TRBJ1-1; the D is unclear. Trimming cost V 4 bases and J 5 bases, with 5 bases left between them. This CDR3 spans 11 amino acids. CDR3 sequence: CASSSLTEAFF. The CDR3 DNA reads TGTGCCAGCAGTTCGCTTACTGAAGCTTTCTTT.

This chain joins TRBV18 and TRBJ2-7; 7 bases align to TRBD1. V lost 8 bases to trimming and J lost 2 bases; unmatched junction nucleotides: 9. Germline CDR1 KGHSH, CDR2 LQKENI. CDR3 length: 14 amino acids. This chain's CDR3 is CASTATGQPYEQYF. CDR3 sequence (DNA): TGTGCCAGCACCGCGACGGGACAGCCCTACGAGCAGTACTTC.